The 14 T cell receptor beta chains below come from one sample, sequenced in a study of blood T cell repertoires in COVID-19. Sequencing used immunoSEQ multiplex PCR; TCRdb keeps in-frame clones, though not all of them. The sample consists of about 400,000 clones, around nine tenths of them appearing once. Input material: PBMCs or T cells enriched from blood (not recorded which). These receptors were taken from a young woman with acute COVID-19.

The chain joins TRBV10-3 to TRBJ2-1; TRBD2 agrees at 10 bases. This CDR3 contains 15 residues. Germline loops: CDR1 ENHRY, CDR2 SYGVKD. The ends lost 4 bases at V and 9 bases at J; junction bases unmatched: 9. CDR3 DNA: TGTGCCATCAGTGTCCAGCGGGGGGGCCAGGCTGAGCAGTTCTTC. Translated, it gives CAISVQRGGQAEQFF.

CDR3 amino acids: CAISGVAGNEQFF. CDR3 nucleotides: TGTGCCATCTCTGGAGTAGCTGGGAATGAGCAGTTCTTC. V and J are TRBV10-3 and TRBJ2-1; D gene uncertain. The CDR3 is 13 amino acids. Germline V lookup: CDR1 ENHRY, CDR2 SYGVKD. V lost 8 bases to trimming and J lost 7 bases, with 15 bases between them.

CDR3 DNA sequence: TGTGCCAGCAGCCCTCTGTTGGGCAGGGGGCGGGAGACCCAGTACTTC. Its protein product is CASSPLLGRGRETQYF. The chain couples TRBV9 to TRBJ2-5, with 8 bases that match TRBD1. The V gene end was trimmed by 4 bases and the J gene end by 5 bases; junction bases not matched to a gene: 13. Germline V gives CDR1 SGDLS, CDR2 YYNGEE. This CDR3 spans 16 amino acids.

This clone has more than one count but fewer than ten. The CDR3 is CASSPSTETYGYTF. CDR3 DNA sequence: TGTGCCAGCAGCCCCTCGACAGAGACTTATGGCTACACCTTC. V and J are TRBV9 and TRBJ1-2; tentatively, D is TRBD1 (5 bases). V dropped 4 bases and J dropped 5 bases, with 15 bases sitting between them. CDR3 size: 14 residues. Germline V gene sequence: CDR1 SGDLS, CDR2 YYNGEE.

This clone came up once. The chain joins TRBV10-3 to TRBJ2-6, with 7 bases that match TRBD1. V shed 6 bases and J 2 bases; nucleotides not matched to a gene: 4. CDR3 size: 15 residues. Germline V gives CDR1 ENHRY, CDR2 SYGVKD. The CDR3 DNA follows: TGTGCCATCAGGGATGGGACAGCTGGGGCCAACGTCCTGACTTTC. This codes for CAIRDGTAGANVLTF.

The chain combines TRBV12-5 with TRBJ2-7, with a weak D call TRBD1 (7 bases). Trimming took off 2 bases at V and 3 bases at J, with 17 bases between the two ends. Germline V gene lookup returns CDR1 LGHNT and CDR2 FRNRAP. This CDR3 is built from 16 residues. CDR3 region: CASGLKSQGGYYEQYF. Here the CDR3 DNA reads TGTGCTAGTGGTTTGAAGTCTCAGGGGGGATACTACGAGCAGTACTTC.

This CDR3 reads CASSQDGKDFTDTQYF. In nucleotides, the CDR3 is TGTGCCAGCAGCCAAGATGGGAAGGACTTCACAGATACGCAGTATTTT. The chain carries TRBV3-1 (or the pseudogene TRBV3-2) and TRBJ2-3; D possibly corresponds to TRBD2 (5 bases). The CDR3 is 16 residues long. V lost 0 bases to trimming and J lost 2 bases, with 12 bases between them. Germline V gives CDR1 LGHDT, CDR2 YNNKEL (reference sequence).

J is TRBJ1-5 and V is TRBV19; TRBD1 matches at 11 bases. The CDR3 extends over 16 amino acids. CDR1 and CDR2 (germline): LNHDA, SQIVND (reference sequence). V shed 4 bases, J shed 2 bases, and the junction held 4 bases outside the gene matches. The CDR3 nucleotides read TGTGCCAGTAGTACGGGACAGGGGGAGGGCAATCAGCCCCAGCATTTT. Residues: CASSTGQGEGNQPQHF.

This rearrangement joins TRBV7-8 to TRBJ2-7, with D maybe TRBD1 (5 bases). This CDR3 has 17 amino acids. V was clipped by 2 bases and J by 1 base, with 18 bases between them. Germline V CDR1 and CDR2: SGHVS, FQNEAQ. This CDR3 reads CASSLRSGAEVSYEQYF. In DNA, the CDR3 is TGTGCCAGCAGCTTAAGGTCTGGGGCCGAGGTATCCTACGAGCAGTACTTC.

This chain joins TRBV27 and TRBJ2-5, with TRBD2 matching 12 bases. CDR3 length equals 16 residues. CDR1 is MNHEY, CDR2 SMNVEV, per germline (reference sequence). J was trimmed by 5 bases and V by 6 bases; bases with no gene match: 10. CDR3 coding DNA: TGTGCCAGCAGCGACTGGACTAGCGGGACTGGTGAGACCCAGTACTTC. Amino acid sequence: CASSDWTSGTGETQYF.

This clone has more than one count but fewer than ten. This chain links TRBV11-2 with TRBJ1-5; D unclear. The CDR3 extends over 12 amino acids. V shed 8 bases and J shed 11 bases, with 16 bases lying between them. Germline V gene lookup returns CDR1 SGHAT and CDR2 FQNNGV. CDR3 sequence: CASRSEDSAQHF. CDR3 coding DNA: TGTGCCAGCCGTTCGGAGGATAGTGCCCAGCATTTT.

This chain joins TRBV5-1 and TRBJ2-7; 12 nucleotides align to TRBD2. Trimming removed 1 base from V and 4 bases from J; junction bases left unmatched: 3. Germline values: CDR1 SGHRS, CDR2 YFSETQ. The CDR3 spans 15 residues. The DNA for the CDR3 is TGCGCCAGCAGCTTGAATCTAGCGGGGGGGTACGAGCAGTACTTC. As protein: CASSLNLAGGYEQYF.

V is TRBV11-2 and J is TRBJ2-1, with a weak D call TRBD1 (7 bases). CDR1 SGHAT and CDR2 FQNNGV come from the germline V gene. The CDR3 covers 15 residues. The V end lost 1 base, the J end lost 5 bases, and 12 bases lay between the germline ends. CDR3 protein: CASSLVVRGDNEQFF. CDR3 nucleotides: TGTGCCAGCAGCTTAGTGGTCAGGGGGGACAATGAGCAGTTCTTC.

This chain connects TRBV6-1 to TRBJ2-7, with D perhaps matching TRBD2 (6 bases). With 1 base removed from V and 3 bases from J, the gap between germline ends came to 13 bases. The germline V gene encodes CDR1 MNHNS and CDR2 SASEGT. The CDR3 loop spans 15 amino acids. The CDR3 DNA reads TGTGCCAGCAGTGAAGGGGCTAGCGAGATCTACGAGCAGTACTTC. Translated, it gives CASSEGASEIYEQYF.